This T cell receptor (beta chain) was sequenced for a study of Graves' ophthalmopathy and Graves' hyperthyroidism. Study-level information: Pretreatment peripheral blood was obtained at initial diagnosis.

Donors with ophthalmopathy: moderate-to-severe activity, CAS ≥3, NOSPECS ≥4, duration under 3 months. Many counts were recorded for this clonotype. The antigen is not known. CDR3 length: 18 residues. Germline V gene sequence: CDR1 SGHTA, CDR2 FQGNSA. V was pared by 5 bases and J by 3 bases, with 26 bases between. Overall study findings and caveats: Sensitivity of 65% to 71% and specificity of less than 85% were achieved by the model that predicted ophthalmopathy progression. Between ophthalmopathy and stable hyperthyroidism, a 13-signature model drew a separation with roughly 85% sensitivity and roughly 78% specificity.

The study amplified TCR beta CDR3 regions using RNA transcripts. The workflow started with a first-round RT-PCR run with HTBI primers and then moved on to a second-round multiplex PCR. MiXCR was run by TCRdb on the multiplex PCR reads, yielding one entry per CDR3 protein. This table holds about 480,000 distinct CDR3 sequences, 13% to 15% found once. The chain recombines TRBV7-2 with TRBJ2-7, with a possible D match to TRBD1 (8 bases). Sequenced material: blood. The sequence came from a woman in her twenties or thirties with Graves' ophthalmopathy. CDR3 loop: CASSVTGGWGTNNYEQYF. As DNA, the CDR3 is TGTGCCAGCAGCGTCACAGGGGGGTGGGGGACTAACAACTACGAGCAGTACTTC.